This TCR beta chain appears in the sequencing data of a study of T-cell memory formation after mild COVID-19. TCR alpha and TCR beta cDNA libraries carrying sample barcodes and UMIs came from 5'RACE with constant-segment primers. TCRdb ran MiXCR on the 5' RACE reads and lists one entry per CDR3 protein. The repertoire holds around 300,000 distinct CDR3 sequences, with over 10% as singletons. The sample consisted of PBMCs or a T cell subset sorted from them (not recorded which). The receptor was derived from a man younger than 30 who had mild COVID-19 (a few samples of this study predate the infection). Cell type and time point are not known.

CDR3 coding DNA: TGTGCCAGCAGGGCCGGGCCCTCACATCAGCCCCAGCATTTT. Translation: CASRAGPSHQPQHF. The chain is built from TRBV6-5 and TRBJ1-5; the D is unclear. Germline loops: CDR1 MNHEY, CDR2 SVGAGI. The CDR3 has 14 amino acids. The germline V and J ends were trimmed by 6 bases and 5 bases, with 14 bases remaining between them.